This entry lists 13 T cell receptor beta chains sequenced from one sample in a study of cytomegalovirus exposure and HLA in healthy donors. 60 Vbeta and 13 Jbeta primers were used in PCR. Some clones are missing from TCRdb's copy, which holds only in-frame ones; the method was immunoSEQ multiplex PCR. The table shows under 200,000 clones, with less than 80% occurring only once. What was sequenced was PBMCs. These receptors all stem from a female donor in good health and CMV-seronegative.

V gene TRBV4-1 combines with J gene TRBJ2-2; TRBD1 is a possible D gene (6 bases). Germline values: CDR1 MGHRA, CDR2 YSYEKL. The CDR3 consists of 14 residues. Trimming shortened V by 8 bases and J by 4 bases, and 14 bases separated the two germline ends. CDR3 region: CASRRGQITGELFF. CDR3 nucleotides: TGCGCCAGCCGCCGGGGACAAATCACCGGGGAGCTGTTTTTT.

The chain links TRBV23-1 to TRBJ1-5; D unresolved. TRBV23-1 is an ORF for which the function is uncertain. Trimming removed 4 bases at V and 0 bases at J, with 10 bases between. The CDR3 loop spans 15 amino acids. In DNA form, the CDR3 reads TGCGCCAGCAGTCGCCCCGCGGATAGCAATCAGCCCCAGCATTTT. Its translation: CASSRPADSNQPQHF.

This clone came up a few times. J is TRBJ2-6 and V is TRBV19, with TRBD2 matching 12 bases. The germline gives CDR1 LNHDA, CDR2 SQIVND (reference sequence). J lost 0 bases, V lost 7 bases, and 4 bases had no gene match. There are 17 residues in the CDR3. The CDR3 bases are TGTGCCAGTACAAGGACTAGCGGGAACTCTGGGGCCAACGTCCTGACTTTC. Its protein product is CASTRTSGNSGANVLTF.

Of note for this clone: One end of the junction fails to match germline, which may point to a read error. The same CDR3 also results from other DNA sequences found in this sample. The chain combines TRBV6-5 with TRBJ1-1; 9 positions agree with TRBD1. The CDR3 is 13 residues long. The germline CDR1 and CDR2 sequences are MNHEY and SVGAGI. CDR3 sequence: CASTGGVNTEAFF. Written as DNA, the CDR3 is TGTGCCAGTACAGGGGGCGTGAACACTGAAGCCTTCTTT.

CDR3 sequence (DNA): TGTGCCAGCAGCCGTGGGACAGGGGGCGAAGCCCTCCACTTT. Protein sequence: CASSRGTGGEALHF. The V gene is TRBV7-9, the J gene TRBJ1-6; 12 bases align to TRBD1. This CDR3 contains 14 residues. The V gene end was trimmed by 5 bases and the J gene end by 14 bases; junction bases not matched to a gene: 7. The V gene's germline CDR1 is SEHNR and CDR2 FQNEAQ (reference sequence).

This clone was seen ten or more times. This chain uses TRBV15 with TRBJ2-7; perhaps TRBD2 as D (5 bases). V shed 1 base and J shed 0 bases, with 13 bases lying between them. CDR3 length: 16 residues. Looked up from germline, CDR1 is LNHNV and CDR2 is YYDKDF (reference sequence). Here the CDR3 DNA reads TGTGCCACCAGCAGAGGCGGAGCGGAAAGCTCCTACGAGCAGTACTTC. Its translation is CATSRGGAESSYEQYF.

Of note for this clone: One end of the junction does not line up with germline, which may come from a read error. The rearrangement uses TRBV2 and TRBJ2-4; D gene ambiguous. CDR3 length: 11 amino acids. Per the germline V gene, CDR1 is SNHLY and CDR2 is FYNNEI. In DNA, the CDR3 is TGTGCCAGCAGTGATGAAAACAGTCAGTACTTC. It is translated as CASSDENSQYF. Using reference TRBV2 and TRBJ2-4 for the parts outside the CDR3, the full variable domain is EPEVTQTPSHQVTQMGQEVILRCVPISNHLYFYWYRQILGQKVEFLVSFYNNEISEKSEIFDDQFSVERPDGSNFTLKIRSTKLEDSAMYFCASSDENSQYFGAGTRLSVL.

This clone was observed a few times. V and J are TRBV19 and TRBJ2-3, with TRBD1 identical over 9 bases. The germline V gene encodes CDR1 LNHDA and CDR2 SQIVND (reference sequence). Unmatched junction bases numbered 24, after V lost 4 bases and J lost 4 bases. The CDR3 loop spans 21 amino acids. The CDR3 coding sequence is TGTGCCAGTAGTACCCCCCCTACAGGGGGCGCAGGCCAAAGTAACTCAGATACGCAGTATTTT. Translating gives CASSTPPTGGAGQSNSDTQYF.

The chain carries TRBV7-2 and TRBJ2-7; 11 positions agree with TRBD2. The V gene end was trimmed by 5 bases and the J gene end by 6 bases; junction bases not matched to a gene: 9. The CDR3 runs to 15 residues. CDR1 SGHTA and CDR2 FQGNSA come from the germline V gene. CDR3 region: CASSQLAGAGGEQYF. The CDR3, as DNA: TGTGCCAGCAGCCAACTAGCGGGAGCTGGTGGCGAGCAGTACTTC.

The rearrangement links TRBV7-2 to TRBJ1-2, with TRBD1 matching 9 bases. The CDR3 has 18 residues. In germline, CDR1 is SGHTA, CDR2 FQGNSA. V lost 3 bases to trimming and J lost 2 bases; unmatched junction nucleotides: 13. CDR3 DNA sequence: TGTGCCAGCAGCTTTCCAACAGGGGGCAGGGGGTTAAACTATGGCTACACCTTC. Translation: CASSFPTGGRGLNYGYTF.

This chain links TRBV5-1 with TRBJ2-7; 12 nucleotides line up with TRBD1. CDR3 length equals 15 residues. Germline loops: CDR1 SGHRS, CDR2 YFSETQ. With 4 bases clipped from V and 4 bases from J, the junction kept 6 bases outside the gene matches. The CDR3 bases are TGCGCCAGCAGCCCCGGGACAGGGGGCGCGTACGAGCAGTACTTC. Amino acids: CASSPGTGGAYEQYF.

Concerning this clone: The identical CDR3 is also encoded by other nucleotide sequences in the sample. The CDR3, as DNA: TGTGCCAGTAGGGGCTCTAGCGGGAGAAGGAATGAGCAGTTCTTC. Amino acid sequence: CASRGSSGRRNEQFF. The chain carries TRBV6-5 and TRBJ2-1; 10 nucleotides match TRBD2. The length of the CDR3 is 15 residues. Germline V gives CDR1 MNHEY, CDR2 SVGAGI. V gave up 9 bases and J gave up 7 bases; unmatched junction bases: 12.

Turning to this clone: A junction boundary mismatches the germline segment, possibly from a read error. The chain couples TRBV2 to TRBJ1-3; no clear D gene. The CDR3 totals 12 residues. CDR1 is SNHLY and CDR2 is FYNNEI in the germline V gene. CDR3 nucleotides: TGTGCCAGCAGTGAAGCGAGGCGGTCCTTTTCTTTT. Protein product: CASSEARRSFSF.